This passage covers 23 T cell receptor beta chains from one sample sequenced in a study of regulatory T cells. Whole-study results and caveats: Hydrophobic residues at CDR3 positions 6 and 7 were enriched in conventional CD4+ T cells of CD3G-deficient patients.

No antigen is known for these receptors. Amplification used 52 TRBV primers and 13 TRBJ primers. Assay: immunoSEQ multiplex PCR; the TCRdb copy retains only in-frame clones and omits some. The sample shows approximately 31,000 clones, about 93% of them seen only once. The sample taken for sequencing was conventional CD4+ T cells sorted from blood. All receptors come from a child aged 2 to 15 with CD3G deficiency.

The chain links TRBV18 to TRBJ2-5, with D perhaps matching TRBD1 or TRBD2 (7 bases each). CDR1 KGHSH and CDR2 LQKENI come from the germline V gene. CDR3 length: 13 amino acids. The V gene lost 8 bases and the J gene lost 3 bases, with 13 bases spanning the gap. CDR3 sequence (DNA): TGTGCCAGCCAGCGGGACAGAAAAGAGACCCAGTACTTC. It translates to CASQRDRKETQYF.

This clone has just one count. The J gene is TRBJ1-3, the V gene TRBV28; D might be TRBD1 (6 bases). Germline V gene sequence: CDR1 MDHEN, CDR2 SYDVKM. The CDR3 runs to 15 residues. The V end was cut by 6 bases, the J end by 0 bases, with 12 bases between. The CDR3 nucleotides read TGTGCCAGCAGCAGGGACACGCACTCTGGAAACACCATATATTTT. The encoded protein is CASSRDTHSGNTIYF.

The chain links TRBV18 to TRBJ1-6, with 9 bases identical to TRBD1. This CDR3 region has 15 residues. Per germline, CDR1 KGHSH and CDR2 LQKENI. Trimming took 4 bases from V and 10 from J; bases not matched to a gene: 8. The chain's CDR3 is CASSREGQGNSPLHF. CDR3 sequence (DNA): TGTGCCAGCTCACGTGAGGGACAGGGAAACTCACCCCTCCACTTT.

The V and J genes are TRBV28 and TRBJ1-3; no clear D gene. Looked up from germline, CDR1 is MDHEN and CDR2 is SYDVKM. V gave up 6 bases and J gave up 2 bases, with 11 bases separating them. The CDR3 is 14 residues long. The CDR3 loop is CASSAGGTGNTIYF. The DNA of the CDR3 is TGTGCCAGCAGCGCAGGTGGTACTGGAAACACCATATATTTT.

The chain joins TRBV28 to TRBJ1-2; D uncertain. Germline loops: CDR1 MDHEN, CDR2 SYDVKM. There are 15 residues in the CDR3. V lost 7 bases and J 4 bases, leaving 19 bases between the germline ends. CDR3 nucleotides: TGTGCCAGCAACTCGCGGCACAGCCCTACCTATGGCTACACCTTC. It yields the protein CASNSRHSPTYGYTF.

The J gene is TRBJ2-1, the V gene TRBV6-4; 9 bases match TRBD2. Germline assignment: CDR1 MRHNA and CDR2 SNTAGT. The J segment lost 4 bases and the V segment lost 2 bases, leaving 12 bases of the junction unmatched. The CDR3 spans 18 residues. CDR3 protein: CASSDPLRSSGVYNEQFF. In DNA, the CDR3 is TGTGCCAGCAGTGACCCCCTGAGATCTAGCGGGGTTTACAATGAGCAGTTCTTC.

This clone was detected only once. At one end, the junction sequence differs from germline, possibly due to a read error. The chain couples TRBV6-5 to TRBJ1-1; tentative D call: TRBD1 (6 bases). Germline-derived CDR1 and CDR2 are MNHEY and SVGAGI. This CDR3 region has 13 residues. CDR3 sequence: CACSQGQGTEAFF. CDR3 DNA: TGTGCCTGCAGCCAGGGGCAAGGAACTGAAGCTTTCTTT.

The rearrangement links TRBV6-1 to TRBJ2-7; D unresolved. The V gene lost 7 bases and the J gene lost 2 bases, with 12 bases spanning the gap. Germline V CDR1 and CDR2: MNHNS, SASEGT. The CDR3 extends over 13 amino acids. Here the CDR3 DNA reads TGTGCCAGCAATGTTAGTCCAACCTACGAGCAGTACTTC. Protein sequence: CASNVSPTYEQYF.

The chain combines TRBV7-9 with TRBJ2-1; 13 positions agree with TRBD2. Looked up from germline, CDR1 is SEHNR and CDR2 is FQNEAQ (reference sequence). The J segment lost 6 bases and the V segment lost 5 bases, leaving 4 bases of the junction unmatched. The CDR3 runs to 15 residues. CDR3 amino acids: CASSPRLAGGNEQFF. The CDR3 DNA follows: TGTGCCAGCAGCCCTCGACTAGCGGGAGGCAATGAGCAGTTCTTC. Looking up the rest from reference TRBV7-9 and TRBJ2-1 gives the full variable domain: DTGVSQNPRHKITKRGQNVTFRCDPISEHNRLYWYRQTLGQGPEFLTYFQNEAQLEKSRLLSDRFSAERPKGSFSTLEIQRTEQGDSAMYLCASSPRLAGGNEQFFGPGTRLTVL.

The chain has TRBV6-1 and TRBJ2-2, with TRBD2 matching over 9 bases. The V gene's germline CDR1 is MNHNS and CDR2 SASEGT. The CDR3 consists of 15 residues. V was pared by 1 base and J by 5 bases, with 2 bases of the junction left unmatched. CDR3 DNA sequence: TGTGCCAGCAGTGAAGGGACTAGCGTAACCGGGGAGCTGTTTTTT. Residues: CASSEGTSVTGELFF.

This chain links TRBV5-6 with TRBJ2-7; TRBD2 matches 9 bases. V lost 4 bases and J lost 6; bases outside the gene matches: 8. CDR3 length: 14 amino acids. Germline V lookup: CDR1 SGHDT, CDR2 YYEEEE. CDR3 bases: TGTGCCAGCAGCCCGGGACTAGCAGGGAGCGAGCAGTACTTC. Translating gives CASSPGLAGSEQYF.

The chain has TRBV7-9 and TRBJ2-3; unclear D gene. Germline CDR1 is SEHNR and CDR2 is FQNEAQ (reference sequence). The CDR3 contains 13 residues. V was pared by 1 base and J by 7 bases, with 9 bases between. For the CDR3, the DNA is TGTGCCAGCAGCTTAGGAGGACCTAATACGCAGTATTTT. The encoded protein is CASSLGGPNTQYF.

The chain links TRBV7-9 to TRBJ2-5; 7 nucleotides match TRBD2. CDR3 length equals 14 residues. Unmatched junction bases numbered 8, after V lost 5 bases and J lost 5 bases. From germline, CDR1 is SEHNR and CDR2 FQNEAQ (reference sequence). The CDR3 nucleotides read TGTGCCAGCAGCCTGGGAGGGCCTGGGGAGACCCAGTACTTC. Residues: CASSLGGPGETQYF.

This chain links TRBV28 with TRBJ2-7; TRBD1 is a possible D gene (7 bases). CDR1 and CDR2 (germline): MDHEN, SYDVKM. Trimming took off 5 bases at V and 10 bases at J, with 12 bases between the two ends. This CDR3 has 11 amino acids. The CDR3 spells CASSQGEDQYF. CDR3 bases: TGTGCCAGCAGTCAGGGGGAGGATCAGTACTTC.

The V and J genes are TRBV28 and TRBJ2-7; the D gene could be TRBD1 or TRBD2 (5 bases each). CDR1 and CDR2 from the germline V gene are MDHEN and SYDVKM. V was clipped by 3 bases and J by 7 bases, with 16 bases between them. CDR3 size: 14 residues. The chain's CDR3 is CASSFRALWGEQYF. Written as DNA, the CDR3 is TGTGCCAGCAGTTTCCGGGCACTCTGGGGGGAGCAGTACTTC.

The rearrangement joins TRBV28 to TRBJ1-3; weak D call: TRBD1 (6 bases). This CDR3 is 14 amino acids long. V dropped 5 bases and J dropped 2 bases, with 10 bases sitting between them. Germline CDR1 and CDR2: MDHEN and SYDVKM. CDR3 nucleotide sequence: TGTGCCAGCAGTATAGGGGGAACTGGAAACACCATATATTTT. Protein sequence: CASSIGGTGNTIYF.

CDR3 loop: CASRYSGSSYEQYF. CDR3 coding DNA: TGCGCCAGCAGATATAGCGGGAGCTCCTACGAGCAGTACTTC. The chain couples TRBV10-2 to TRBJ2-7, with 9 nucleotides matching TRBD2. The CDR3 covers 14 residues. Germline assignment: CDR1 WSHSY and CDR2 SAAADI. The junction had 3 bases not matched to a gene; V was cut back by 6 bases and J by 0 bases.

The chain links TRBV28 to TRBJ1-2; maybe TRBD1 (5 bases). Trimming took 7 bases from V and 0 from J, leaving 15 bases between them. Germline V gene sequence: CDR1 MDHEN, CDR2 SYDVKM. The CDR3 runs 15 residues. This CDR3 reads CASTSPGIANYGYTF. Written as DNA, the CDR3 is TGTGCCAGCACCTCCCCAGGGATAGCTAACTATGGCTACACCTTC.

The chain uses TRBV28 and TRBJ1-2; D possibly corresponds to TRBD1 (5 bases). The CDR3 runs to 14 residues. The germline CDR1 and CDR2 sequences are MDHEN and SYDVKM. V was trimmed by 5 bases and J by 8 bases, leaving 18 bases between them. The CDR3 DNA reads TGTGCCAGCAGTCTAGGGGACCCAGCAAGAGGCTACACCTTC. Its protein product is CASSLGDPARGYTF.

This clone was seen a handful of times. This chain's CDR3 is CASREGTDYGYTF. CDR3 bases: TGTGCCAGCAGAGAGGGGACAGACTATGGCTACACCTTC. The chain has TRBV28 and TRBJ1-2; 7 nucleotides line up with TRBD1. With 6 bases clipped from V and 3 bases from J, the junction kept 4 bases outside the gene matches. This CDR3 is built from 13 residues. Germline V gene data show CDR1 as MDHEN and CDR2 as SYDVKM.

V gene TRBV28 combines with J gene TRBJ1-2, with D maybe TRBD1 (6 bases). The CDR3 sequence is 15 residues long. V was trimmed by 6 bases and J by 0 bases, leaving 14 bases between them. The germline CDR1 and CDR2 sequences are MDHEN and SYDVKM. CDR3: CASSYPGTPNYGYTF. As DNA, the CDR3 is TGTGCCAGCAGCTACCCCGGGACACCTAACTATGGCTACACCTTC.

The CDR3 spells CASSLWAGTGIGEQYF. In nucleotides, the CDR3 is TGTGCCAGCAGTCTTTGGGCCGGGACAGGAATCGGTGAGCAGTACTTC. The rearrangement links TRBV28 to TRBJ2-7; 8 positions agree with TRBD1. Trimming cost V 5 bases and J 7 bases; bases outside gene matches: 16. This CDR3 contains 16 residues. Germline loops: CDR1 MDHEN, CDR2 SYDVKM.

Here the CDR3 reads CASSAHTLGTSGHEQYF. In nucleotides, the CDR3 is TGTGCCAGCAGTGCTCATACCCTCGGGACTAGCGGCCACGAGCAGTACTTC. The chain links TRBV28 to TRBJ2-7; 11 bases agree with TRBD2. CDR1 is MDHEN and CDR2 is SYDVKM in the germline V gene. V lost 5 bases and J lost 5; bases outside the gene matches: 14. This CDR3 has 17 residues.